Listed below are T cell receptor beta chains from one sample, sequenced in a study of blood T cell repertoires in COVID-19. Using immunoSEQ multiplex PCR, the repertoire was profiled, and TCRdb retains in-frame clones only, with some absent. The table lists about 59,000 clones, 70% to 85% of them singletons. Specimen: peripheral blood. The receptors originated from a man in his sixties with acute or convalescent COVID-19. CDR3s include the opening cysteine and the closing phenylalanine or tryptophan. Size tells how often a clone was seen (once, few, many) or the class of an expanded clone, and some rows leave it out.

TRBV28	TRBJ2-7	-	CASSPRDSSFEQYF
TRBV5-1	TRBJ1-3	-	CASSPQGLQNTIYF
TRBV5-1	TRBJ2-3	-	CASRTSGSTDTQYF
TRBV19	TRBJ2-7	-	CASSMGQGRNEQYF
TRBV5-4	TRBJ1-5	few	CASSLFGSDQPQHF
TRBV27	TRBJ1-1	once	CASSLSSRWNTEAFF
TRBV27	TRBJ2-7	-	CASRGTASSYEQYF
TRBV30	TRBJ2-1	-	CAWSVGTRRSNEQFF
TRBV30	TRBJ2-1	-	CAGLRDYYNEQFF
TRBV7-2	TRBJ1-5	-	CASSLAPFSQPQHF
TRBV19	TRBJ2-1	-	CASSMGLAGGGEQFF
TRBV4-1	TRBJ2-7	-	CASSQDRGGYEQYF
TRBV5-1	TRBJ1-1	-	CASSLARANTEAFF
TRBV4-2	TRBJ2-1	-	CASSRVMSSYNEQFF
TRBV2	TRBJ1-1	-	CASINEISRTEAFF
TRBV7-2	TRBJ1-1	-	CASSSDRETEAFF
TRBV28	TRBJ1-1	-	CASSPRSPTGGKGGEAFF
TRBV12-3/TRBV12-4	TRBJ1-1	-	CASSLAGGTEAFF
TRBV29-1	TRBJ2-2	-	CSVVYPNTGELFF
TRBV7-3	TRBJ1-1	-	CASSLQGGHTEAFF
TRBV7-2	TRBJ1-3	few	CASSLAQGNTIYF
TRBV9	TRBJ2-2	-	CASSVDIGGTGELFF
TRBV9	TRBJ1-6	-	CASSVQGDSPLHF
TRBV7-8	TRBJ2-1	-	CASSLDASGFPLSFF
TRBV18	TRBJ1-5	-	CASSLRQLGPSNQPQHF
TRBV4-3	TRBJ1-2	once	CASSQTHQGGYGYTF
TRBV29-1	TRBJ1-5	-	CSATGTKSEPQHF
TRBV6-5	TRBJ1-1	-	CASSYVGPPNTEAFF
TRBV24-1	TRBJ1-1	-	CATSERGAAYTEAFF
TRBV29-1	TRBJ2-2	-	CSVPGGLAGGNTGELFF
TRBV18	TRBJ2-5	-	CASSHRQGDQETQYF
TRBV7-9	TRBJ2-1	once	CASSLDSSNEQFF
TRBV10-3	TRBJ2-1	few	CAISEGQVVSYNEQFF
TRBV6-5	TRBJ2-1	few	CASSRRGGGGDEQFF
TRBV5-1	TRBJ1-3	-	CASSSDREGNTIYF
TRBV2	TRBJ2-3	many	CASSPVPGQYF
TRBV7-8	TRBJ2-5	-	CASSLAQGLGETQYF
TRBV27	TRBJ2-7	-	CASSPMGGPTYEQYF
TRBV5-1	TRBJ2-3	few	CASSLGRKGLVTDTQYF
TRBV5-1	TRBJ2-2	-	CASSLVPTGELFF
TRBV4-1	TRBJ2-2	-	CASSHPAAGSANTGELFF
TRBV9	TRBJ2-1	once	CASGPPNSGSTYNEQFF
TRBV5-4	TRBJ1-1	-	CASSLGGTGGHTEAFF
TRBV7-3	TRBJ2-3	-	CASSLRGGTDTQYF
TRBV18	TRBJ2-2	-	CASSPPGLANTGELFF
TRBV27	TRBJ1-3	-	CASKSLSASSGNTIYF
TRBV12-3/TRBV12-4	TRBJ1-1	few	CASSPPDIEAFF
TRBV19	TRBJ1-5	once	CASNRDRSEAQHF
TRBV5-1	TRBJ2-7	once	CASSLAGTGTDEQYF
TRBV5-1	TRBJ2-1	-	CASSLVLAGGGEQFF
TRBV28	TRBJ1-1	-	CASSKPGAPNTEAFF
TRBV11-3	TRBJ2-1	-	CASSFLAGAGYNEQFF
TRBV6-2/TRBV6-3	TRBJ2-2	-	CASSGQGTGELFF
TRBV28	TRBJ1-2	-	CASSPSPTSLANYGYTF
TRBV27	TRBJ1-6	few	CASSLVPGSSYNSPLHF
TRBV5-1	TRBJ1-6	once	CASSLESQGDNSPLHF
TRBV4-1	TRBJ2-3	-	CASSQDRGGADTQYF
TRBV20-1	TRBJ2-5	-	CSAGLQETQYF
TRBV27	TRBJ1-4	-	CASSQDRVSNEKLFF
TRBV7-9	TRBJ2-5	few	CASSLGGRARETQYF